The 26 T cell receptor beta chains below come from one sample, sequenced in a study of graft-versus-host responses after intestinal transplantation (dated by TCRdb to the early 2020s). The sample's time point label is to be understood as: cells obtained before transplantation from donor or recipient. Libraries were made using the immunoSEQ multiplex PCR assay. Entries here come from immuneACCESS through TCRdb and include only in-frame sequences with V and J called. Some clones fail to appear in such tables; in the studies checked, an unresolved V gene covers under half of the shortfall, and the cause of the remainder is unknown. The sample includes 80,000 to 100,000 clones, with 90% to 95% observed a single time. The ten biggest clones cover approximately 0.18% of the sample. Their antigen targets remain unknown. Specimen: unstimulated CD4+ T cells sorted from spleen or lymph node cells, collected before transplant. Receptor source: a human donor who was the organ donor for an intestinal transplant.

CDR3 residues: CASRYAGAETQYF. The CDR3 bases are TGTGCCAGCAGATATGCGGGGGCGGAGACCCAGTACTTC. The chain combines TRBV5-6 with TRBJ2-5, with D perhaps matching TRBD2 (7 bases). Per germline, CDR1 SGHDT and CDR2 YYEEEE. The V and J ends lost 5 bases and 5 bases respectively, with 13 bases between them. The CDR3 consists of 13 residues.

The chain employs TRBV5-1 and TRBJ2-7; 8 nucleotides line up with TRBD2. Losses at the gene ends were 3 bases for V and 2 bases for J; bases not matched to a gene: 16. CDR1 SGHRS and CDR2 YFSETQ come from the germline V gene. The CDR3 has 18 residues. The CDR3: CASSSGFPGGRGAYEQYF. CDR3 coding DNA: TGCGCCAGCAGCTCCGGTTTCCCCGGGGGGCGGGGGGCCTACGAGCAGTACTTC.

This chain connects TRBV11-2 to TRBJ2-7, with 8 bases aligning to TRBD1. V was pared by 5 bases and J by 5 bases, with 8 bases of the junction left unmatched. CDR1 is SGHAT, CDR2 FQNNGV, per germline. This CDR3 is 14 amino acids long. The CDR3 sequence: CASSRTGFRDEQYF. The CDR3 bases are TGTGCCAGCAGCCGGACAGGGTTTAGGGACGAGCAGTACTTC.

V gene TRBV4-1 combines with J gene TRBJ1-2, with a tentative D call TRBD1 (5 bases). This CDR3 comprises 15 residues. CDR1 MGHRA and CDR2 YSYEKL come from the germline V gene. The V gene lost 0 bases and the J gene lost 5 bases, with 13 bases spanning the gap. The CDR3 is CASSQDVQAWYGYTF. The CDR3 DNA reads as TGCGCCAGCAGCCAAGATGTACAGGCCTGGTATGGCTACACCTTC.

The chain combines TRBV4-1 with TRBJ2-2, with a tentative D call TRBD2 (6 bases). The germline V gene encodes CDR1 MGHRA and CDR2 YSYEKL. The germline V and J ends were trimmed by 0 bases and 4 bases, with 9 bases remaining between them. There are 15 residues in the CDR3. CDR3 sequence: CASSQEGGVTGELFF. The CDR3 DNA reads TGCGCCAGCAGCCAAGAAGGAGGGGTCACCGGGGAGCTGTTTTTT.

J is TRBJ1-5 and V is TRBV30; the match to TRBD1 covers 8 bases. The length of the CDR3 is 17 residues. After removal of 0 bases from V and 2 bases from J, the junction contained 9 bases not matched to a gene. Germline assignment: CDR1 GTSNPN and CDR2 SVGIG (reference sequence). CDR3 in DNA: TGTGCCTGGAGTGTCGGACCACCGGGACAGGGCAATCAGCCCCAGCATTTT. Amino acid sequence: CAWSVGPPGQGNQPQHF.

The J gene is TRBJ2-5, the V gene TRBV7-7; 7 nucleotides match TRBD1. V lost 5 bases, J lost 4 bases, and 4 bases stayed unmatched. Looked up from germline, CDR1 is SSHAT and CDR2 is FNYEAQ (reference sequence). This CDR3 has 13 residues. The CDR3 region is CASSPDRVETQYF. The CDR3 DNA reads as TGTGCCAGCAGCCCCGACAGGGTAGAGACCCAGTACTTC.

This clone was counted a single time. The genes are TRBV4-2 and TRBJ1-1; D unclear. This CDR3 comprises 15 residues. Per the germline V gene, CDR1 is LGHNA and CDR2 is YNFKEQ. The V end was cut by 0 bases, the J end by 8 bases, with 16 bases between. The CDR3 region has the DNA TGTGCCAGCAGCCAAGACGGCGGAGGAGGGAGCGAAGCTTTCTTT. Amino acid sequence: CASSQDGGGGSEAFF.

The chain carries TRBV5-5 and TRBJ2-1; 12 bases are a match to TRBD2. Germline CDR1 is SGHKS and CDR2 is YYEKEE (reference sequence). With 2 bases clipped from V and 5 bases from J, the junction kept 8 bases outside the gene matches. The CDR3 totals 17 residues. The CDR3 here is CASSFRTSGVRHNEQFF. CDR3 DNA sequence: TGTGCCAGCAGCTTTCGGACTAGCGGGGTTCGGCACAATGAGCAGTTCTTC.

The CDR3 nucleotides read TGTGCCAGCAGCGACCAGCTAGCGGGGGGCCTCCAAGAGACCCAGTACTTC. This codes for CASSDQLAGGLQETQYF. V gene TRBV5-4 combines with J gene TRBJ2-5; 11 bases map to TRBD2. Germline V gene lookup returns CDR1 SGHNT and CDR2 YYREEE (reference sequence). This CDR3 is 17 amino acids long. Losses at the gene ends were 4 bases for V and 1 base for J; bases not matched to a gene: 9. The complete variable domain, with remaining parts taken from reference TRBV5-4 and TRBJ2-5, reads ETGVTQSPTHLIKTRGQQVTLRCSSQSGHNTVSWYQQALGQGPQFIFQYYREEENGRGNFPPRFSGLQFPNYSSELNVNALELDDSALYLCASSDQLAGGLQETQYFGPGTRLLVL.

The chain employs TRBV7-2 and TRBJ1-1; 10 positions agree with TRBD1. V trimming: 5 bases; J trimming: 8 bases; junction bases outside the gene matches: 5. Germline V gene data show CDR1 as SGHTA and CDR2 as FQGNSA. CDR3 size: 13 residues. CDR3 protein: CASSPRTGGEAFF. The CDR3 DNA reads TGTGCCAGCAGCCCCCGGACAGGGGGGGAAGCTTTCTTT.

This clone was found once. The rearrangement links TRBV15 to TRBJ2-3; 14 nucleotides align to TRBD2. V lost 3 bases and J lost 6; bases outside the gene matches: 2. Germline CDR1 LNHNV, CDR2 YYDKDF (reference sequence). The CDR3 covers 15 residues. The CDR3 region is CATSRTSGGADTQYF. DNA for the CDR3: TGTGCCACCAGCAGGACTAGCGGGGGGGCCGATACGCAGTATTTT.

The rearrangement uses TRBV9 and TRBJ2-1; 16 bases match TRBD2. From germline, CDR1 is SGDLS and CDR2 YYNGEE. V was pared by 4 bases and J by 8 bases, with 12 bases of the junction left unmatched. This CDR3 has 18 residues. The CDR3 nucleotides read TGTGCCAGCAGCAGGGGACTAGCGGGGGGGTCTTTAATGGATGAGCAGTTCTTC. Translation: CASSRGLAGGSLMDEQFF. The variable domain in full, completed from reference TRBV9 and TRBJ2-1, reads DSGVTQTPKHLITATGQRVTLRCSPRSGDLSVYWYQQSLDQGLQFLIQYYNGEERAKGNILERFSAQQFPDLHSELNLSSLELGDSALYFCASSRGLAGGSLMDEQFFGPGTRLTVL.

This chain connects TRBV18 to TRBJ1-2; 7 nucleotides match TRBD1. Trimming at V came to 5 bases and at J to 7 bases, leaving 16 bases not matched to a gene. Germline V gene lookup returns CDR1 KGHSH and CDR2 LQKENI. The CDR3 is made up of 16 amino acids. As DNA, the CDR3 is TGTGCCAGCTCATCCGGACAGGCTCCCTATGTGGTTGGCTACACCTTC. Protein: CASSSGQAPYVVGYTF.

This clone was seen just once. The V and J genes are TRBV7-9 and TRBJ2-7; D perhaps matches TRBD2 (5 bases). V was cut by 5 bases and J by 0 bases, with 17 bases left in between. The CDR3 spans 16 residues. Germline V gene sequence: CDR1 SEHNR, CDR2 FQNEAQ (reference sequence). The CDR3 coding sequence is TGTGCCAGCAGCCGTCCCGGGGTCCCCTACTCCTACGAGCAGTACTTC. This encodes CASSRPGVPYSYEQYF.

This sequence joins TRBV28 and TRBJ1-5, with D perhaps matching TRBD1 (6 bases). Germline V lookup: CDR1 MDHEN, CDR2 SYDVKM. Between the trimmed V and J ends, which lost 6 bases and 7 bases, there was a span of 16 bases. The CDR3 totals 14 residues. DNA for the CDR3: TGTGCCAGCAGCTTTCTGGGGGCAGGGCAGCCCCAGCATTTT. Protein: CASSFLGAGQPQHF.

The chain recombines TRBV11-2 with TRBJ1-1; 7 bases are shared with TRBD1. This CDR3 comprises 17 residues. Per the germline V gene, CDR1 is SGHAT and CDR2 is FQNNGV. Trimming at V came to 3 bases and at J to 0 bases, leaving 10 bases not matched to a gene. This chain's CDR3 is CASSFIGRGQLNTEAFF. In DNA form, the CDR3 reads TGTGCCAGCAGCTTTATAGGGCGGGGACAGCTGAACACTGAAGCTTTCTTT.

The chain is built from TRBV19 and TRBJ1-2; D not certain. V lost 9 bases, J lost 2 bases, and 16 bases lay in between. Germline V gene lookup returns CDR1 LNHDA and CDR2 SQIVND (reference sequence). The CDR3 runs 14 residues. CDR3 region: CASTPQRANYGYTF. The CDR3 nucleotides are TGTGCCAGCACTCCACAGAGGGCGAACTATGGCTACACCTTC. The variable domain in full, completed from reference TRBV19 and TRBJ1-2, reads DGGITQSPKYLFRKEGQNVTLSCEQNLNHDAMYWYRQDPGQGLRLIYYSQIVNDFQKGDIAEGYSVSREKKESFPLTVTSAQKNPTAFYLCASTPQRANYGYTFGSGTRLTVV.

The chain has TRBV5-4 and TRBJ2-1; D possibly corresponds to TRBD1 (5 bases). With 4 bases removed from V and 2 bases from J, the gap between germline ends came to 7 bases. Germline lookup yields CDR1 SGHNT and CDR2 YYREEE (reference sequence). This CDR3 has 13 residues. CDR3 bases: TGTGCCAGCAGCCTGACAGCCTACAATGAGCAGTTCTTC. It specifies CASSLTAYNEQFF.

The chain links TRBV19 to TRBJ2-2; a weak D match, TRBD2 (6 bases). From germline, CDR1 is LNHDA and CDR2 SQIVND (reference sequence). V lost 3 bases, J lost 9 bases, and 17 bases lay in between. This CDR3 comprises 15 residues. The CDR3 sequence is CASSIQAGLIRELFF. CDR3 DNA: TGTGCCAGTAGTATCCAAGCGGGTCTTATAAGGGAGCTGTTTTTT.

This chain connects TRBV5-6 to TRBJ1-1, with unresolved D. CDR3 length: 15 amino acids. The germline V gene has CDR1 SGHDT and CDR2 YYEEEE. V lost 0 bases to trimming and J lost 4 bases, with 13 bases between them. In DNA, the CDR3 is TGTGCCAGCAGCTTGGTGCCCCGAGGGAGCACTGAAGCTTTCTTT. This encodes CASSLVPRGSTEAFF. The full variable domain, with the rest looked up from reference TRBV5-6 and TRBJ1-1, is DAGVTQSPTHLIKTRGQQVTLRCSPKSGHDTVSWYQQALGQGPQFIFQYYEEEERQRGNFPDRFSGHQFPNYSSELNVNALLLGDSALYLCASSLVPRGSTEAFFGQGTRLTVV.

This chain joins TRBV18 and TRBJ2-3; D not certain. The CDR3 contains 13 residues. With 3 bases removed from V and 5 bases from J, the gap between germline ends came to 9 bases. Germline CDR1 reads KGHSH; CDR2 reads LQKENI. The CDR3 is CASSPPPGDTQYF. The CDR3 nucleotides are TGTGCCAGCTCACCGCCCCCCGGAGATACGCAGTATTTT.

Only one count was recorded for this clone. This sequence joins TRBV2 and TRBJ2-2; the match to TRBD2 covers 10 bases. The germline V gene encodes CDR1 SNHLY and CDR2 FYNNEI. With V trimmed by 5 bases and J by 2 bases, 8 bases remained unmatched. The CDR3 is 17 residues long. DNA of the CDR3: TGTGCCAGCAGTCGTCTAGCGGGGGAGTTAAACACCGGGGAGCTGTTTTTT. Residues: CASSRLAGELNTGELFF.

The chain uses TRBV6-1 and TRBJ2-7; TRBD2 aligns across 7 bases. J was trimmed by 3 bases and V by 4 bases; bases with no gene match: 15. The CDR3 has 17 residues. Germline V CDR1 and CDR2: MNHNS, SASEGT. CDR3 loop: CASSGPGHGGIRYEQYF. The CDR3 DNA reads TGTGCCAGCAGTGGCCCAGGTCACGGGGGGATACGCTACGAGCAGTACTTC.

The CDR3 region is CASSQGSFTEAFF. CDR3 DNA: TGTGCCAGCAGTCAGGGGTCATTCACTGAAGCTTTCTTT. The genes are TRBV28 and TRBJ1-1, with D perhaps TRBD1 (6 bases). Germline CDR1 is MDHEN and CDR2 is SYDVKM. The CDR3 length is 13 residues. Between the trimmed V and J ends, which lost 5 bases and 4 bases, there was a span of 11 bases.

This chain links TRBV9 with TRBJ2-7, with D possibly TRBD1 on 5 matching bases. The CDR3 is 15 amino acids. Per germline, CDR1 SGDLS and CDR2 YYNGEE. The germline V and J ends were trimmed by 0 bases and 3 bases, with 13 bases remaining between them. The CDR3 protein is CASSVGPGSLYEQYF. The CDR3 nucleotides are TGTGCCAGCAGCGTAGGTCCAGGGTCCCTCTACGAGCAGTACTTC.